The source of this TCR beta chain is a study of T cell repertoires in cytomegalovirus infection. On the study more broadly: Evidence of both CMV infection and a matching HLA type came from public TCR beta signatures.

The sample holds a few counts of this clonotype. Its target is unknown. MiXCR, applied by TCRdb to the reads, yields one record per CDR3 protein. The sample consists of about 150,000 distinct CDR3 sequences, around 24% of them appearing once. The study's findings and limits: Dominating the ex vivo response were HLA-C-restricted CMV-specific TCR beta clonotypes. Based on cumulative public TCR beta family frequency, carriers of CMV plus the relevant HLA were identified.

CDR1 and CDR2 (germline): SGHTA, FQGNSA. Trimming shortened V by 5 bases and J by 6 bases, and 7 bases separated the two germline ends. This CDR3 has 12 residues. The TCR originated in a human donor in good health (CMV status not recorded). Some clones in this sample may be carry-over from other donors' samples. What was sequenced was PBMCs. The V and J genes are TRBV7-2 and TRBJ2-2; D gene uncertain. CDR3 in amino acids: CASSRRSGELFF. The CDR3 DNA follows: TGTGCCAGCAGCCGTAGGTCCGGGGAGCTGTTTTTT. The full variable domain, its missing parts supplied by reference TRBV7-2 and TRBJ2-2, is GAGVSQSPSNKVTEKGKDVELRCDPISGHTALYWYRQSLGQGLEFLIYFQGNSAPDKSGLPSDRFSAERTGGSVSTLTIQRTQQEDSAVYLCASSRRSGELFFGEGSRLTVL.